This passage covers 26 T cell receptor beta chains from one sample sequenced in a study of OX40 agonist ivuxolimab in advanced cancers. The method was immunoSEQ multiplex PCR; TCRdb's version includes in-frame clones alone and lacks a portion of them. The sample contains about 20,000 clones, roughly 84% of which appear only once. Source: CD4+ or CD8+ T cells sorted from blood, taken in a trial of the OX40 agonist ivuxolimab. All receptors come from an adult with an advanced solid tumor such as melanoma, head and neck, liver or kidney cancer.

CDR3 bases: TGTGCCAGCAGCTCAAACGGACAGGTCTTCAGCTCTGGGGCCAACGTCCTGACTTTC. This translates into CASSSNGQVFSSGANVLTF. The V gene is TRBV11-2, the J gene TRBJ2-6; 7 nucleotides align to TRBD1. J gave up 0 bases and V 4 bases, and 12 bases lay outside the gene matches. The CDR3 length is 19 residues. Germline loops: CDR1 SGHAT, CDR2 FQNNGV.

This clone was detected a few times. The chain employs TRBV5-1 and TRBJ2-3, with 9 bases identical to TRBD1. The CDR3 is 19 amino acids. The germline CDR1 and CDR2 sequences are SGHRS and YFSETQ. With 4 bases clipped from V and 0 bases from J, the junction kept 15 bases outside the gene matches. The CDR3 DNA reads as TGCGCCAGCAGCCCAACAGGGGGCCAGGTCGGCTTTAGCACAGATACGCAGTATTTT. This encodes CASSPTGGQVGFSTDTQYF.

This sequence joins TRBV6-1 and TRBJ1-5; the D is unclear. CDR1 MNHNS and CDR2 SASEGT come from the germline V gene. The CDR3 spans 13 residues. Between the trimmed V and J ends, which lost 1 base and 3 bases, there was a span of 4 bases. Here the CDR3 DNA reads TGTGCCAGCAGTGAAGGAACCAATCAGCCCCAGCATTTT. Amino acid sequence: CASSEGTNQPQHF.

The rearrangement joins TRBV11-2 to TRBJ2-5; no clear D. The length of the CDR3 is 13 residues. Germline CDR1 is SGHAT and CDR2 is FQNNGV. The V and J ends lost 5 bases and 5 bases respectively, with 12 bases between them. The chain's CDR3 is CASSLTVRETQYF. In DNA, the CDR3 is TGTGCCAGCAGCCTCACCGTCAGGGAGACCCAGTACTTC.

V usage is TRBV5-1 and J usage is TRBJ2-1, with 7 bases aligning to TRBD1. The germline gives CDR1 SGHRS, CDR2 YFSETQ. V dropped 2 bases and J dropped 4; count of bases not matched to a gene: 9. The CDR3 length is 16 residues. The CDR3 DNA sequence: TGCGCCAGCAGCTTAGTAGGGGGCCCCGATTACAATGAGCAGTTCTTC. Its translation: CASSLVGGPDYNEQFF.

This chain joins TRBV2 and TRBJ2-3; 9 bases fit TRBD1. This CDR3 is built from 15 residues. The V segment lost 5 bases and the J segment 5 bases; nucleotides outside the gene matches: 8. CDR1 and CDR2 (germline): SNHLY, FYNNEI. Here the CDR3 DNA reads TGTGCCAGCAGTAGGCGGGACAGGGAGGGAGATACGCAGTATTTT. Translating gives CASSRRDREGDTQYF.

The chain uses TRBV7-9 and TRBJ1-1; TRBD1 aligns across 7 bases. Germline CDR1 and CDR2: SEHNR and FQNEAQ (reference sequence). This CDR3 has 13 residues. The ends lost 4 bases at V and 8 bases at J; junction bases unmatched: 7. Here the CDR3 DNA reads TGTGCCAGCAGCTCCCGACAGGGCGGGGAAGCTTTCTTT. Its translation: CASSSRQGGEAFF.

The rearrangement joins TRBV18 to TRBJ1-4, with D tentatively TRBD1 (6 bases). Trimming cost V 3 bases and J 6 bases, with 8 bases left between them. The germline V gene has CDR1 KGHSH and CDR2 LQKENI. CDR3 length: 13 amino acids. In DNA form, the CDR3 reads TGTGCCAGCTCACCCAGGGGAGATGAAAAACTGTTTTTT. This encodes CASSPRGDEKLFF. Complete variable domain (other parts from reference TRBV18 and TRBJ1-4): NAGVMQNPRHLVRRRGQEARLRCSPMKGHSHVYWYRQLPEEGLKFMVYLQKENIIDESGMPKERFSAEFPKEGPSILRIQQVVRGDSAAYFCASSPRGDEKLFFGSGTQLSVL.

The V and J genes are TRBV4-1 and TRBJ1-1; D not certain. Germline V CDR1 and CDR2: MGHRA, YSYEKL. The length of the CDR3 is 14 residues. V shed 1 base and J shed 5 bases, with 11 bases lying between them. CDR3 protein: CASSQGNELTEAFF. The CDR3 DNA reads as TGCGCCAGCAGCCAAGGTAATGAACTGACTGAAGCTTTCTTT.

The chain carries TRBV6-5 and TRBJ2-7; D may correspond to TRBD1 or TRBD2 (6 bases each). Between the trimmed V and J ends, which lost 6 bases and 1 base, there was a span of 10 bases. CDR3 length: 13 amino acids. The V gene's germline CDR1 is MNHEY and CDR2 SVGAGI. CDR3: CASSQGGSYEQYF. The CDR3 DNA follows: TGTGCCAGCAGCCAAGGGGGGTCCTACGAGCAGTACTTC.

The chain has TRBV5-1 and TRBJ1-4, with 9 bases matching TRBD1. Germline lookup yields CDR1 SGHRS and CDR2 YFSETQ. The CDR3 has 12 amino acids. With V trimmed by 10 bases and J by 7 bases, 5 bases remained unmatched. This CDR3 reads CAEQGAAEKLFF. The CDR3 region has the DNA TGCGCCGAACAGGGGGCGGCTGAAAAACTGTTTTTT.

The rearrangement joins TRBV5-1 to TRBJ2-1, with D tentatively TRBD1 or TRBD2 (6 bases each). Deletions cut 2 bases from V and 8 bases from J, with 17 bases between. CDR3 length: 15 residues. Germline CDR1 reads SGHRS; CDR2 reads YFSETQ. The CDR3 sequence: CASSFSRGLGDEQFF. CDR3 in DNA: TGCGCCAGCAGCTTTTCTCGGGGGCTCGGAGATGAGCAGTTCTTC.

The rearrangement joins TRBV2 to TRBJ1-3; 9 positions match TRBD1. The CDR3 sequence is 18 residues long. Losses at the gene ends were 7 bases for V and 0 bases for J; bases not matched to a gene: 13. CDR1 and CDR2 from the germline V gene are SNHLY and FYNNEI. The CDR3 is CASKLRTGAVRSGNTIYF. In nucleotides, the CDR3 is TGTGCCAGCAAATTGAGGACAGGGGCCGTGCGCTCTGGAAACACCATATATTTT.

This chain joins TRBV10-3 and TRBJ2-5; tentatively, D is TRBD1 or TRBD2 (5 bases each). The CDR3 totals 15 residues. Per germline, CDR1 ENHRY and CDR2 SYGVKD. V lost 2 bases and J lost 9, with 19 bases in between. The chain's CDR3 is CAISEPTGTLGAQYF. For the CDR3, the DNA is TGTGCCATCAGTGAGCCTACCGGGACCCTAGGGGCCCAGTACTTC.

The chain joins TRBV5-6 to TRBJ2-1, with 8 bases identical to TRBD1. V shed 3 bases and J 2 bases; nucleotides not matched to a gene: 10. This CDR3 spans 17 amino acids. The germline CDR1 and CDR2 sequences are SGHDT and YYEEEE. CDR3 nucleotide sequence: TGTGCCAGCAGCTGGGGGGCCACAGGGGGTCCCTACAATGAGCAGTTCTTC. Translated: CASSWGATGGPYNEQFF.

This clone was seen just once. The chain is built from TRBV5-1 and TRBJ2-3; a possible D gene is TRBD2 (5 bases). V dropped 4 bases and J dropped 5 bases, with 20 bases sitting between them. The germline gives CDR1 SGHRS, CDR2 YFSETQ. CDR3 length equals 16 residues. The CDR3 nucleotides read TGCGCCAGCAGCCCGGAAGGAGCGCCGGCGGGAGATACGCAGTATTTT. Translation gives CASSPEGAPAGDTQYF.

The CDR3 DNA reads as TGCAGCGTTGAAACACGGGAACAAGAGACCCAGTACTTC. It codes for CSVETREQETQYF. This chain joins TRBV29-1 and TRBJ2-5; D may be TRBD2 (5 bases). Germline CDR1 is SQVTM and CDR2 is ANQGSEA. The CDR3 length is 13 residues. V was shortened by 2 bases and J by 2 bases, with 9 bases between the two germline ends.

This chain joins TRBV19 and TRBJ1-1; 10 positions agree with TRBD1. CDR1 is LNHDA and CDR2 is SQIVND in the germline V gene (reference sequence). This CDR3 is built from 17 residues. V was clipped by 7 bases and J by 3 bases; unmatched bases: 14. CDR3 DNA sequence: TGTGCCAGTATTCAACTGACAGGGGGCATTGGGTACACTGAAGCTTTCTTT. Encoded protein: CASIQLTGGIGYTEAFF.

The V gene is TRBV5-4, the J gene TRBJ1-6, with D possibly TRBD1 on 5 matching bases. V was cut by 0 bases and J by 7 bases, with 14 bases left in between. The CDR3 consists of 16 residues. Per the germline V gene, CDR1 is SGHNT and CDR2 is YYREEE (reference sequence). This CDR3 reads CASSLATGGENSPLHF. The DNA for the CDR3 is TGTGCCAGCAGCTTGGCGACCGGGGGGGAAAATTCACCCCTCCACTTT. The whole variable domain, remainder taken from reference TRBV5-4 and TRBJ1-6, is ETGVTQSPTHLIKTRGQQVTLRCSSQSGHNTVSWYQQALGQGPQFIFQYYREEENGRGNFPPRFSGLQFPNYSSELNVNALELDDSALYLCASSLATGGENSPLHFGNGTRLTVT.

CDR3 residues: CASKVKGTSNQPQHF. The CDR3 DNA sequence: TGTGCCAGTAAGGTGAAAGGGACTAGCAATCAGCCCCAGCATTTT. The gene calls are TRBV19 and TRBJ1-5; possibly TRBD1 for D (5 bases). With 7 bases removed from V and 0 bases from J, the gap between germline ends came to 13 bases. Germline V gives CDR1 LNHDA, CDR2 SQIVND (reference sequence). The CDR3 is 15 amino acids.

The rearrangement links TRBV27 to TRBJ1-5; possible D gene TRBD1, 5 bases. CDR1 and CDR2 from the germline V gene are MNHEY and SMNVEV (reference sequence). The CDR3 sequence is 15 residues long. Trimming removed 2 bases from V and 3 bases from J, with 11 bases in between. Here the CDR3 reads CASSLGQGLNQPQHF. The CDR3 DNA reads TGTGCCAGCAGTTTAGGGCAGGGCCTCAATCAGCCCCAGCATTTT.

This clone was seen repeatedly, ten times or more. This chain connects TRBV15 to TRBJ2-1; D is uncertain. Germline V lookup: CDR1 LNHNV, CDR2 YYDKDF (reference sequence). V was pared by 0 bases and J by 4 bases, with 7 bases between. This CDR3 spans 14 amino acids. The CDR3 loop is CATSRDQGYNEQFF. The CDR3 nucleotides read TGTGCCACCAGCAGAGATCAAGGGTACAATGAGCAGTTCTTC.

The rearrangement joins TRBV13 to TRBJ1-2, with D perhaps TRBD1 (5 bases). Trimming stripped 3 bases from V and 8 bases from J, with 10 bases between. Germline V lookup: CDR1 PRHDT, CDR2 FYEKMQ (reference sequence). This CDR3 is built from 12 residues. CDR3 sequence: CASSLTEGGYTF. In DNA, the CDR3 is TGTGCCAGCAGCTTGACAGAGGGGGGCTACACCTTC.

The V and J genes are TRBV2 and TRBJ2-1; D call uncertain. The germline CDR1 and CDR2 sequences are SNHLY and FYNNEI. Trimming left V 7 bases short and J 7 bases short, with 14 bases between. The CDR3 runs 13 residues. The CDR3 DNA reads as TGTGCCAGCACCGTCGGTTTGGGGAATGAGCAGTTCTTC. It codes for CASTVGLGNEQFF.

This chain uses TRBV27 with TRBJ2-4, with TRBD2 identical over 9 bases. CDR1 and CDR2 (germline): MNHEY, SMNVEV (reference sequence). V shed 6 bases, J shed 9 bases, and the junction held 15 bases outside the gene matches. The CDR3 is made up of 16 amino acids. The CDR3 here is CASRSLAGKPKAIQYF. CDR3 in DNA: TGTGCCAGCAGGTCCCTAGCGGGGAAACCAAAAGCCATTCAGTACTTC.

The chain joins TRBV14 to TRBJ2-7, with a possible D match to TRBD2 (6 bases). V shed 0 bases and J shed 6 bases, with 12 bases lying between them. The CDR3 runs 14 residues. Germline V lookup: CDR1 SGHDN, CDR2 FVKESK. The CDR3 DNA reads TGTGCCAGCAGCCAAGATTGGTCGGGGGTCGAGCAGTACTTC. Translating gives CASSQDWSGVEQYF.